The 15 T cell receptor beta chains below all came from one sample that was sequenced in a study of blood T cell repertoires in COVID-19. Using immunoSEQ multiplex PCR, the repertoire was profiled, and TCRdb retains in-frame clones only, with some absent. In the table there are a few hundred thousand clones, around four fifths of which are singletons. The material sequenced was peripheral blood. The receptors shown here come from a woman between 45 and 65 years old with active or convalescent COVID-19.

The genes are TRBV7-8 and TRBJ2-7, with TRBD2 identical over 8 bases. CDR1 is SGHVS, CDR2 FQNEAQ, per germline. With V trimmed by 1 base and J by 7 bases, 9 bases remained unmatched. This CDR3 spans 15 amino acids. DNA for the CDR3: TGTGCCAGCAGCTTAGAGGGCGGGGGGACCTGGGAGCAGTACTTC. Its translation: CASSLEGGGTWEQYF. Filled out from reference TRBV7-8 and TRBJ2-7, the complete variable domain reads GAGVSQSPRYKVAKRGQDVALRCDPISGHVSLFWYQQALGQGPEFLTYFQNEAQLDKSGLPSDRFFAERPEGSVSTLKIQRTQQEDSAVYLCASSLEGGGTWEQYFGPGTRLTVT.

The chain recombines TRBV30 with TRBJ2-7; TRBD1 is a possible D gene (6 bases). Germline values: CDR1 GTSNPN, CDR2 SVGIG (reference sequence). CDR3 size: 16 residues. V dropped 5 bases and J dropped 4 bases, with 24 bases sitting between them. In nucleotides, the CDR3 is TGTGCCTGGTGCCCTACGCTCCGGGACATTCGTTACGAGCAGTACTTC. Residues: CAWCPTLRDIRYEQYF.

The V gene is TRBV2, the J gene TRBJ2-1; D unclear. This CDR3 region has 15 residues. Germline CDR1 SNHLY, CDR2 FYNNEI. The germline V and J ends were trimmed by 6 bases and 1 base, with 13 bases remaining between them. The CDR3 coding sequence is TGTGCCAGCAGGGCCGGGTCCGGATCCTACAATGAGCAGTTCTTC. Its translation is CASRAGSGSYNEQFF.

This chain connects TRBV5-6 to TRBJ2-5; TRBD2 matches 9 bases. The CDR3 is 12 residues long. Unmatched junction bases numbered 4, after V lost 6 bases and J lost 7 bases. The germline gives CDR1 SGHDT, CDR2 YYEEEE. The CDR3 is CASTELAGTQYF. The CDR3 DNA sequence: TGTGCCAGCACGGAACTAGCGGGGACCCAGTACTTC.

The V and J genes are TRBV19 and TRBJ1-1, with TRBD1 matching over 7 bases. With V trimmed by 11 bases and J by 0 bases, 6 bases remained unmatched. Germline loops: CDR1 LNHDA, CDR2 SQIVND (reference sequence). This CDR3 region has 13 residues. Written as DNA, the CDR3 is TGTGCCTCCTGGACAGGAGTGAACACTGAAGCTTTCTTT. Its translation: CASWTGVNTEAFF.

The chain joins TRBV10-3 to TRBJ1-1; D ambiguous. The CDR3 is 15 residues long. V shed 7 bases and J shed 1 base, with 16 bases lying between them. CDR1 is ENHRY and CDR2 is SYGVKD in the germline V gene. The CDR3 spells CAINNFQAGNTEAFF. The DNA of the CDR3 is TGTGCCATCAACAATTTCCAGGCAGGGAACACTGAAGCTTTCTTT.

The V call is TRBV6-5, the J call TRBJ2-2; the D gene is possibly TRBD1 (6 bases). Germline assignment: CDR1 MNHEY and CDR2 SVGAGI. This CDR3 is built from 13 residues. The V and J ends lost 11 bases and 4 bases respectively, with 14 bases between them. CDR3 protein: CASRGSSTGELFF. DNA for the CDR3: TGTGCCTCCAGGGGCTCCTCCACCGGGGAGCTGTTTTTT.

The CDR3 spells CASSSEGAWGEAFF. CDR3 sequence (DNA): TGTGCCAGCAGCTCGGAGGGGGCGTGGGGTGAAGCTTTCTTT. The chain carries TRBV9 and TRBJ1-1; TRBD1 matches 7 bases. The germline V gene has CDR1 SGDLS and CDR2 YYNGEE. The junction had 10 bases not matched to a gene; V was cut back by 4 bases and J by 7 bases. The CDR3 totals 14 residues.

The V and J genes are TRBV6-2 or TRBV6-3 and TRBJ2-2; 10 bases map to TRBD2. V was clipped by 0 bases and J by 5 bases; unmatched bases: 9. Germline V gene lookup returns CDR1 MNHEY and CDR2 SVGEGT. The CDR3 consists of 18 residues. The CDR3 nucleotides read TGTGCCAGCAGTTACTCGATCCTAGCGGGGGCTAAGACCGGGGAGCTGTTTTTT. Translated: CASSYSILAGAKTGELFF.

The chain links TRBV24-1 to TRBJ2-1; 11 bases agree with TRBD1. This CDR3 has 13 amino acids. The germline V gene has CDR1 KGHDR and CDR2 SFDVKD. V lost 9 bases and J lost 7; bases outside the gene matches: 4. CDR3 coding DNA: TGTGCCACCGGACAGGGGGCTATTAATGAGCAGTTCTTC. The encoded protein is CATGQGAINEQFF.

The gene calls are TRBV28 and TRBJ1-5; D unresolved. CDR1 is MDHEN, CDR2 SYDVKM, per germline. This CDR3 region has 12 residues. The ends were cut back, 6 bases at V and 9 bases at J, with 12 bases in the middle. The CDR3 region has the DNA TGTGCCAGCAGACTTAGCAAGTTGCCCCAGCATTTT. Its protein is CASRLSKLPQHF.

The CDR3 DNA reads TGTGCCACCAGTGCCCCAGGGTACAATGAGCAGTTCTTC. Translating it yields CATSAPGYNEQFF. The rearrangement uses TRBV24-1 and TRBJ2-1, with D perhaps matching TRBD1 (5 bases). This CDR3 has 13 amino acids. The ends were cut back, 5 bases at V and 4 bases at J, with 8 bases in the middle. Germline CDR1 and CDR2: KGHDR and SFDVKD.

This clone was found once. V usage is TRBV5-8 and J usage is TRBJ1-2; possibly TRBD1 for D (5 bases). Trimming took 4 bases from V and 6 from J, leaving 16 bases between them. In germline, CDR1 is SGHTS, CDR2 YDEGEE. The CDR3 has 14 residues. The CDR3 sequence: CASSLGRARDGYTF. For the CDR3, the DNA is TGTGCCAGCAGCCTGGGCAGGGCAAGGGATGGCTACACCTTC.

In nucleotides, the CDR3 is TGTGCCAGCAGCCCGGCAGGTCAGAACACTGAAGCTTTCTTT. Amino acid sequence: CASSPAGQNTEAFF. This rearrangement joins TRBV9 to TRBJ1-1; D is uncertain. The CDR3 runs 14 residues. Germline CDR1 SGDLS, CDR2 YYNGEE. Trimming shortened V by 4 bases and J by 1 base, and 11 bases separated the two germline ends.

The chain has TRBV11-2 and TRBJ2-1, with 7 nucleotides matching TRBD2. The germline CDR1 and CDR2 sequences are SGHAT and FQNNGV. V lost 5 bases and J lost 5; bases outside the gene matches: 9. The CDR3 is 15 residues long. The CDR3 DNA follows: TGTGCCAGCAGCGAGCTAGCGGTAAGAAACAATGAGCAGTTCTTC. It codes for CASSELAVRNNEQFF.